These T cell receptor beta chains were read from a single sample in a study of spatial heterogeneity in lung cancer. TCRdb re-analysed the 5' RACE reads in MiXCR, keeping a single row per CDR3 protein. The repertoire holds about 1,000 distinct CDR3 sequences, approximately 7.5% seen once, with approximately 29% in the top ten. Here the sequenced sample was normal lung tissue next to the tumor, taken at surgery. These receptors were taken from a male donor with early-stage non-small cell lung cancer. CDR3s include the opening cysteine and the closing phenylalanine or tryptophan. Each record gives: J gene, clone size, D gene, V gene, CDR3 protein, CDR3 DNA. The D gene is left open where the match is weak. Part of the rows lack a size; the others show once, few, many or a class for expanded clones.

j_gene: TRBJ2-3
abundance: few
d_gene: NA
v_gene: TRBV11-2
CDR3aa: CASSLGPPPAGTQYF
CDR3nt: TGTGCCAGCAGCTTAGGACCACCCCCCGCCGGTACGCAGTATTTT

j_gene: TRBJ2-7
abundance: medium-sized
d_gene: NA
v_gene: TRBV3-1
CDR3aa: CASSQARVGMYF
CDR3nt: TGTGCCAGCAGCCAAGCCCGGGTGGGTATGTACTTC

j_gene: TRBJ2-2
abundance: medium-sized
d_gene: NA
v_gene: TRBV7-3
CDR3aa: CASSSYGGELFF
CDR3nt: TGTGCCAGCAGCTCCTATGGCGGGGAGCTGTTTTTT

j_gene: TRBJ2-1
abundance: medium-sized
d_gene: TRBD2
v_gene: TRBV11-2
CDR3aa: CASSSKRASGDNEQFF
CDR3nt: TGTGCCAGCAGCTCCAAGAGGGCTAGCGGGGACAATGAGCAGTTCTTC

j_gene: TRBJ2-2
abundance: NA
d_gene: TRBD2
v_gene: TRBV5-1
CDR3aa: CASSLLLAGNTGELFF
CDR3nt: TGCGCCAGCAGCTTGCTGTTAGCGGGAAACACCGGGGAGCTGTTTTTT

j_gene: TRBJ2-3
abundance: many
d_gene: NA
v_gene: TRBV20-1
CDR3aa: CSDGGISSTDTQYF
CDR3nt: TGCAGTGACGGGGGAATCTCTAGCACAGATACGCAGTATTTT

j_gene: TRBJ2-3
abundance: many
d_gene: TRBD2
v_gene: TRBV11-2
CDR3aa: CASSFSAGLDTQYF
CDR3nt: TGTGCCAGCAGCTTCTCAGCGGGGTTGGATACGCAGTATTTT

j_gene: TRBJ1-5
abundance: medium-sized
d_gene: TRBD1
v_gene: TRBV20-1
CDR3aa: CSAGTGSGSNQPQHF
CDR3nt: TGCAGTGCTGGGACAGGGAGTGGTAGCAATCAGCCCCAGCATTTT

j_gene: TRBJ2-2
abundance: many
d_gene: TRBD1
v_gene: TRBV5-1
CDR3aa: CASSLETGAGELFF
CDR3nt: TGCGCCAGCAGCTTGGAAACAGGGGCCGGGGAGCTGTTTTTT

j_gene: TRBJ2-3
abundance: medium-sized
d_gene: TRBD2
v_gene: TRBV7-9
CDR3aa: CASSLTGTSGRSEADTQYF
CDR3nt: TGTGCCAGCAGCTTAACCGGGACTAGCGGGAGGTCAGAGGCAGATACGCAGTATTTT

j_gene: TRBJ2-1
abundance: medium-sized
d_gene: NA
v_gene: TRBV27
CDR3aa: CASRLSYNEQFF
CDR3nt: TGTGCCAGCAGACTATCCTACAATGAGCAGTTCTTC

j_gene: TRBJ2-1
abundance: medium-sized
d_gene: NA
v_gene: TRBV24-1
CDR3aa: CATSVWGANANEQFF
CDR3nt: TGTGCCACCAGTGTTTGGGGCGCGAACGCGAATGAGCAGTTCTTC

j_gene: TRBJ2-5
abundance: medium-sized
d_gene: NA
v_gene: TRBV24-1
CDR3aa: CATSDFGLEAQYF
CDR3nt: TGTGCCACCAGTGATTTCGGTTTAGAGGCCCAGTACTTC

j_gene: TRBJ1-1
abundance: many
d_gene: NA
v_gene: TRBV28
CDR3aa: CASTTDFSGTEAFF
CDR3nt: TGTGCCAGCACGACAGATTTTAGTGGCACTGAAGCTTTCTTT

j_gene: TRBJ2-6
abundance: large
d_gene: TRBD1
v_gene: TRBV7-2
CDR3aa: CASSLDRSGANVLTF
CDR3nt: TGTGCCAGCAGCTTGGACAGGTCTGGGGCCAACGTCCTGACTTTC

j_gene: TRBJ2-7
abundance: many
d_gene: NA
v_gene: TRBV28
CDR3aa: CASRRDHEQYF
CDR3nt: TGTGCCAGCAGGCGGGACCACGAGCAGTACTTC

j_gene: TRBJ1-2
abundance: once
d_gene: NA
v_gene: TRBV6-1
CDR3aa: CASGAGTYYGYTF
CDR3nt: TGTGCCAGCGGCGCAGGGACCTACTATGGCTACACCTTC

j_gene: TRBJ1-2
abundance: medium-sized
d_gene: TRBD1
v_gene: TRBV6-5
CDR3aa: CASSYGRGKSGYTF
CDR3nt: TGTGCCAGCAGTTACGGCAGGGGGAAAAGCGGCTACACCTTC

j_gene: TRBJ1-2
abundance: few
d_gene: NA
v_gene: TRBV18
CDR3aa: CASSPRERNYGYTF
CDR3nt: TGTGCCAGCTCACCACGGGAAAGGAACTATGGCTACACCTTC

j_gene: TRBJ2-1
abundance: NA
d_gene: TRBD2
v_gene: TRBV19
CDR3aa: CASSLAGGVSYNEQFF
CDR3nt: TGTGCCAGTAGCTTAGCGGGAGGGGTCTCCTACAATGAGCAGTTCTTC

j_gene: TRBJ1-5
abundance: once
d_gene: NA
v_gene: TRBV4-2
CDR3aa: CASSKVGMQGKAQPQHF
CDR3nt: TGTGCCAGCAGCAAGGTGGGGATGCAGGGCAAGGCTCAGCCCCAGCATTTT

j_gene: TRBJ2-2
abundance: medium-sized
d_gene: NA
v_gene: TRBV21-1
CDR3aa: CASSKRGLDYGHGELFF
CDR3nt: TGTGCCAGCAGCAAACGGGGACTAGATTATGGTCACGGGGAGCTGTTTTTT

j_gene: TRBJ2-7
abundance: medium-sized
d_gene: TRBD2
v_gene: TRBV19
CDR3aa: CASSMSGRGLAGSYEQYF
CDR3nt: TGTGCCAGTAGTATGAGTGGGCGAGGACTAGCGGGCTCCTACGAGCAGTACTTC

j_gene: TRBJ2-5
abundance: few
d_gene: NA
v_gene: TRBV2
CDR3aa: CASSVTGQETQYF
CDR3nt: TGTGCCAGCAGTGTCACAGGGCAAGAGACCCAGTACTTC

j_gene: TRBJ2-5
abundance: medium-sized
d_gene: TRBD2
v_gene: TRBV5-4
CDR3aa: CASSRGLAGQETQYF
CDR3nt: TGTGCCAGCAGCCGGGGACTAGCGGGGCAAGAGACCCAGTACTTC

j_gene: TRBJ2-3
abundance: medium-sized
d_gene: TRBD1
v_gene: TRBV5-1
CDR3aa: CATRGTATPTDTQYF
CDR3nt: TGCGCCACCAGGGGGACAGCAACTCCCACAGATACGCAGTATTTT

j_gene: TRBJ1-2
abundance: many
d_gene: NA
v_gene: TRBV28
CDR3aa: CASVGPGGGYTF
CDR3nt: TGTGCCAGCGTTGGGCCCGGGGGAGGCTACACCTTC

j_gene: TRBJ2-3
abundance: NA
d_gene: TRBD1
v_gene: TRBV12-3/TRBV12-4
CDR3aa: CASSTPSGQGADTQYF
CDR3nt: TGTGCCAGCAGCACCCCGTCGGGACAGGGGGCAGATACGCAGTATTTT

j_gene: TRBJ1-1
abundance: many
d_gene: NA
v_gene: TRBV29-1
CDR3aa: CSVYMGPEAFF
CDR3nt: TGCAGCGTTTATATGGGACCTGAAGCTTTCTTT

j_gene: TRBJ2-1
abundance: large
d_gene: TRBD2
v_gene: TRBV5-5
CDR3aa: CASSLSRSGTSGSFWVEQFF
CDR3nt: TGTGCCAGCAGCTTGAGTCGATCCGGGACTAGCGGGAGTTTTTGGGTTGAGCAGTTCTTC

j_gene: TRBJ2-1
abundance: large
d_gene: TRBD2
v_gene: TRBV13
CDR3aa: CASSLRGASSGYNEQFF
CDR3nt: TGTGCCAGCAGCTTAAGAGGTGCTTCTAGCGGGTACAATGAGCAGTTCTTC

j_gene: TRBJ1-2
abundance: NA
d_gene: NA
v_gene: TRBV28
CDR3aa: CASSPRRFDSYGYTF
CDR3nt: TGTGCCAGCAGTCCCCGCAGGTTTGACAGCTATGGCTACACCTTC

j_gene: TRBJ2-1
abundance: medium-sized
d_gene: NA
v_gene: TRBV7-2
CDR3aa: CASSLTRDRDNEQFF
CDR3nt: TGTGCCAGCAGCTTAACGCGGGACCGAGACAATGAGCAGTTCTTC

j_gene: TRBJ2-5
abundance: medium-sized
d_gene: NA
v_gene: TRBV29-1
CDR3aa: CSEGRSGETQYF
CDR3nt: TGCAGCGAAGGACGCAGCGGCGAGACCCAGTACTTC

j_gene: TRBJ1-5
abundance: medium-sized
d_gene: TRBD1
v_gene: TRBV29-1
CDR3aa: CSVGGTGTHQPQHF
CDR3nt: TGCAGCGTTGGAGGGACAGGGACCCATCAGCCCCAGCATTTT

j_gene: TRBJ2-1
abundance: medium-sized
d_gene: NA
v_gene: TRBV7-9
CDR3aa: CANTRALKEEQFF
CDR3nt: TGTGCCAACACCCGGGCCTTAAAGGAAGAGCAGTTCTTC

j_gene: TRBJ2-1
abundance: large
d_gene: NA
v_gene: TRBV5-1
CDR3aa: CASSLFEADNEQFF
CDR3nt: TGCGCCAGCAGCTTGTTCGAGGCGGACAATGAGCAGTTCTTC

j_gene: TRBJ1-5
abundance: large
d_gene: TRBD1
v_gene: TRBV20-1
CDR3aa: CSARVQGSVGNQPQHF
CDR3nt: TGCAGTGCTAGGGTACAGGGGAGTGTTGGCAATCAGCCCCAGCATTTT

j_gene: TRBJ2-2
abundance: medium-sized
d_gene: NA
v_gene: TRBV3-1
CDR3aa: CASSHGTSHTGELFF
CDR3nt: TGTGCCAGCAGCCACGGGACATCCCACACCGGGGAGCTGTTTTTT

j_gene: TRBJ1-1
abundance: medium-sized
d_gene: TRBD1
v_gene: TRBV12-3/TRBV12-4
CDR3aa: CASSLRSTGSTEAFF
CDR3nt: TGTGCCAGCAGTTTGAGGTCGACAGGGAGCACTGAAGCTTTCTTT

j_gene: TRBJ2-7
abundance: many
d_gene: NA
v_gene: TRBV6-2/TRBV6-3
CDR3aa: CASSSTGPSYEQYF
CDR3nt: TGTGCCAGCAGTTCGACAGGACCTTCCTACGAGCAGTACTTC

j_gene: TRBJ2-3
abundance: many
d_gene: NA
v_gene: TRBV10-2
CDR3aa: CASSGSPSTDTQYF
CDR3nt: TGCGCCAGCAGTGGGTCACCCTCCACAGATACGCAGTATTTT

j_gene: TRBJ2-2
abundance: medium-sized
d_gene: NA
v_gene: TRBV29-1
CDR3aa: CSVQRTGELFF
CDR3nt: TGCAGCGTTCAGCGTACCGGGGAGCTGTTTTTT